This TCR beta chain was identified during a study of cytomegalovirus exposure and HLA in healthy donors. Regarding the study as a whole: Presence/absence analyses took donor sequencing depth as roughly uniform. There were some 150 TCR beta chains listed as cytomegalovirus-associated.

The CDR3 sequence is 15 residues long. The ends were cut back, 0 bases at V and 3 bases at J, with 12 bases in the middle. The germline V gene has CDR1 LNHNV and CDR2 YYDKDF (reference sequence). Amplification used 60 Vbeta primers and 13 Jbeta primers. This table comes from immunoSEQ multiplex PCR, and its TCRdb copy is limited to in-frame clones, with some not included. Among 130,000 to 150,000 clones listed, approximately 78% were seen once. In regard to this clone: Its target is unknown.

The V call is TRBV15, the J call TRBJ2-7, with unresolved D. This TCR was recovered from a man aged 35 to 55 in good health and CMV-seropositive. Sequenced: PBMCs. The CDR3 DNA sequence: TGTGCCACCAGCAGAGATTTGGGCGCGTACTACGAGCAGTACTTC. This translates into CATSRDLGAYYEQYF. The variable domain in full, with the rest retrieved from reference TRBV15 and TRBJ2-7, is DAMVIQNPRYQVTQFGKPVTLSCSQTLNHNVMYWYQQKSSQAPKLLFHYYDKDFNNEADTPDNFQSRRPNTSFCFLDIRSPGLGDTAMYLCATSRDLGAYYEQYFGPGTRLTVT.